The present TCR beta chain was sequenced within a study of monozygotic twins with inflammatory bowel disease. Study-wide results and caveats: Whether twins were concordant or discordant made no difference to repertoire similarity, possibly from limited power. There was no way to distinguish the different T cell subtypes.

The germline V gene encodes CDR1 ENHRY and CDR2 SYGVKD. There are 18 residues in the CDR3. Template switching appended UMIs that held a 6-nucleotide sample barcode. cDNA encoding TCRalpha and TCRbeta underwent two nested PCRs of roughly 15 and 9 cycles, each of which was followed by bead purification. TCRdb derives one entry per CDR3 protein from the 5' RACE reads, leaving out DNA. Found here are fewer than 350,000 distinct CDR3 sequences; the top ten clones hold 2%. Note on this clonotype: What it recognizes is unknown.

The chain uses TRBV10-3 and TRBJ1-5; TCRdb's D call, TRBD1, is unchecked because there is no DNA. The receptor was isolated from a human donor with ulcerative colitis or Crohn's disease, or a healthy co-twin of an affected twin (not recorded which). Sequenced input: blood. This CDR3 reads CAISETAGGALRQGPQHF.